These 9 T cell receptor beta chains were all obtained from the same sample, sequenced in a study of T cells in Graves' hyperthyroidism and ophthalmopathy (dated by TCRdb to between 2018 and 2020). Preparation of the library involved multiplex PCR. Sequencing used an Illumina HiSeq 2000. The TCR beta CDR3 regions were amplified from the RNA transcripts. The first round of RT-PCR for the TCR CDR3 was performed with the HTBI primer set and the Qiagen OneStep RT-PCR kit. Using fastp at Q25 and MiXCR, TCRdb reprocessed the public reads and kept productive beta chains. Each entry is one CDR3 protein sequence, shown with its most common DNA and genes. A total of 490,000 or so distinct CDR3 sequences appear in this sample, 40% to 50% of them only once. The ten most abundant clones make up approximately 44% of the sample. The material sequenced was peripheral blood or thyroid tissue (not recorded which). These TCRs come from an adult woman with Graves' disease, either hyperthyroidism or ophthalmopathy (not recorded which).

This sequence joins TRBV5-1 and TRBJ2-7; D may match TRBD1 or TRBD2 (5 bases each). V was clipped by 4 bases and J by 4 bases, with 21 bases between them. Germline-derived CDR1 and CDR2 are SGHRS and YFSETQ. The length of the CDR3 is 16 residues. In DNA, the CDR3 is TGCGCCAGCAGCCCTATCGACAGCGGTCTATCGTACGAGCAGTACTTC. Amino acid sequence: CASSPIDSGLSYEQYF.

This clonotype was counted between two and nine times. The chain has TRBV7-3 and TRBJ2-7; TRBD2 matches at 11 bases. CDR3 size: 16 residues. CDR1 is SGHTA and CDR2 is FQGTGA in the germline V gene. The junction had 9 bases not matched to a gene; V was cut back by 5 bases and J by 3 bases. In DNA form, the CDR3 reads TGTGCCAGCAGCCAAGAGGAAGGGACTAGCGGCTACGAGCAGTACTTC. It encodes CASSQEEGTSGYEQYF.

The J gene is TRBJ2-7, the V gene TRBV20-1; weak D call: TRBD2 (5 bases). With 0 bases removed from V and 7 bases from J, the gap between germline ends came to 13 bases. CDR1 and CDR2 from the germline V gene are DFQATT and SNEGSKA (reference sequence). This CDR3 is 13 amino acids long. DNA of the CDR3: TGCAGTGCTAGAGACTCCGGAACGGGGGAGCAGTACTTC. Translated: CSARDSGTGEQYF.

The rearrangement uses TRBV10-3 and TRBJ1-2; possibly TRBD1 for D (5 bases). V lost 0 bases and J 8 bases, leaving 10 bases between the germline ends. The CDR3 contains 13 residues. Germline lookup yields CDR1 ENHRY and CDR2 SYGVKD. The CDR3 here is CAISESGQYGYTF. The CDR3 DNA sequence: TGTGCCATCAGTGAGTCGGGGCAGTACGGCTACACCTTC.

This clonotype was found a few times. This chain links TRBV7-9 with TRBJ1-5; TRBD1 aligns across 9 bases. CDR1 is SEHNR and CDR2 is FQNEAQ in the germline V gene (reference sequence). The CDR3 contains 15 residues. The V gene end was trimmed by 7 bases and the J gene end by 3 bases; junction bases not matched to a gene: 7. Written as DNA, the CDR3 is TGTGCCAGCATCCCACAGGGGGCGCCCAATCAGCCCCAGCATTTT. Translating it yields CASIPQGAPNQPQHF.

This clonotype was seen repeatedly, ten times or more. This chain uses TRBV6-1 with TRBJ1-1, with no clear D. The germline V gene encodes CDR1 MNHNS and CDR2 SASEGT. The CDR3 loop spans 13 amino acids. The ends were cut back, 4 bases at V and 0 bases at J, with 6 bases in the middle. CDR3 amino acids: CASSGFMNTEAFF. The CDR3 nucleotides read TGTGCCAGCAGTGGTTTTATGAACACTGAAGCTTTCTTT.

The chain combines TRBV5-1 with TRBJ1-4, with no clear D. Germline CDR1 is SGHRS and CDR2 is YFSETQ. Trimming left V 3 bases short and J 0 bases short, with 9 bases between. The CDR3 consists of 15 residues. The CDR3 region has the DNA TGCGCCAGCAGCTCTCGGAGAGCAACTAATGAAAAACTGTTTTTT. Its translation is CASSSRRATNEKLFF. The entire variable domain, with the rest obtained from reference TRBV5-1 and TRBJ1-4, is as follows: KAGVTQTPRYLIKTRGQQVTLSCSPISGHRSVSWYQQTPGQGLQFLFEYFSETQRNKGNFPGRFSGRQFSNSRSEMNVSTLELGDSALYLCASSSRRATNEKLFFGSGTQLSVL.

At least ten counts were recorded for this clonotype. V is TRBV11-2 and J is TRBJ1-6, with TRBD1 matching over 9 bases. CDR1 is SGHAT, CDR2 FQNNGV, per germline. Trimming removed 5 bases from V and 0 bases from J; junction bases left unmatched: 8. The CDR3 loop spans 18 amino acids. The chain's CDR3 is CASSLGTGRSSYNSPLHF. The CDR3 DNA reads TGTGCCAGCAGCCTGGGGACAGGGAGGTCCTCCTATAATTCACCCCTCCACTTT.

Of note for this clonotype: The junction differs from germline at one of its ends, possibly a read error. The V gene is TRBV7-9, the J gene TRBJ2-2; D not certain. Germline lookup yields CDR1 SEHNR and CDR2 FQNEAQ (reference sequence). The CDR3 contains 14 residues. The CDR3 DNA follows: TGTGCCGGCAGCCAAGAGAGGAACACCGGGGAGCTGTTTTTT. It encodes CAGSQERNTGELFF.